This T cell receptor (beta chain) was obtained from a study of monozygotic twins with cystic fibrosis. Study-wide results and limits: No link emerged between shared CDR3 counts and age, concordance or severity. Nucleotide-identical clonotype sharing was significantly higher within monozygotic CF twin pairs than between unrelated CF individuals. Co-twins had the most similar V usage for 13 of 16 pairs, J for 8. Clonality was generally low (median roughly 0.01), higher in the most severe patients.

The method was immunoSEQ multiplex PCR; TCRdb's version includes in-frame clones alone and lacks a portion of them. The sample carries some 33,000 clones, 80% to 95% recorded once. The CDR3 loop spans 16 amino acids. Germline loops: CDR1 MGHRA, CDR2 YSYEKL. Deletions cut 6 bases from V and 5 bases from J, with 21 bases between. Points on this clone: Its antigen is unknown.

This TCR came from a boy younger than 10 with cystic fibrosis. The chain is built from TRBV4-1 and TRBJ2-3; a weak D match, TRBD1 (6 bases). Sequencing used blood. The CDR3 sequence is CASSPGTPRRGDTQYF. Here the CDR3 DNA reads TGCGCCAGCAGTCCCGGGACACCCCGAAGGGGAGATACGCAGTATTTT.